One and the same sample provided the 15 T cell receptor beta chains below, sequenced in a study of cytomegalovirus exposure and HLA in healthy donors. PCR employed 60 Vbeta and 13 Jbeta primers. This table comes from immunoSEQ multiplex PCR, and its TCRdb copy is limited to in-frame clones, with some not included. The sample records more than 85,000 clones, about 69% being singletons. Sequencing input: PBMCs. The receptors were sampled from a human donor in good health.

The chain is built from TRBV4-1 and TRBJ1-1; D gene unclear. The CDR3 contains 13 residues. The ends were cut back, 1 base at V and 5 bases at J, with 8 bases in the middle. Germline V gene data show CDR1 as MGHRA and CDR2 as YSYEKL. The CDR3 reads CASSQAIETEAFF. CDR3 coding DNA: TGCGCCAGCAGCCAAGCGATAGAAACTGAAGCTTTCTTT.

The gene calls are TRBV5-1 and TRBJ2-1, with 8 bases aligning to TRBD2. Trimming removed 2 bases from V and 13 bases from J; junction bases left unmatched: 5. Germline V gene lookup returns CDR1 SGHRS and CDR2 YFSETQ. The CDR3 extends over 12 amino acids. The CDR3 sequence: CASSFLAGQQFF. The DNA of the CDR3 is TGCGCCAGCAGCTTTTTAGCGGGACAACAGTTCTTC.

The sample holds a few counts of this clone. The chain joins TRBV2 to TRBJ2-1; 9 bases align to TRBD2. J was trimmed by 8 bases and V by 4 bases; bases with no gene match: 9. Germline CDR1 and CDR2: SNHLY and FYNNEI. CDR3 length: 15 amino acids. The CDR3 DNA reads TGTGCCAGCAGTGGCGGGAGGGCCTTCGGCGATGAGCAGTTCTTC. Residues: CASSGGRAFGDEQFF.

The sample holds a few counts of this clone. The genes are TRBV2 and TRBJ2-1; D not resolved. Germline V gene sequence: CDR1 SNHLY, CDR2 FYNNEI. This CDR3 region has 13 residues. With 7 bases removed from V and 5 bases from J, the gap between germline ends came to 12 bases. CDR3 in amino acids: CASTLGWNNEQFF. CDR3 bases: TGTGCCAGCACCCTGGGCTGGAACAATGAGCAGTTCTTC. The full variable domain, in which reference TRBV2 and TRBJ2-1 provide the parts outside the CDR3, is EPEVTQTPSHQVTQMGQEVILRCVPISNHLYFYWYRQILGQKVEFLVSFYNNEISEKSEIFDDQFSVERPDGSNFTLKIRSTKLEDSAMYFCASTLGWNNEQFFGPGTRLTVL.

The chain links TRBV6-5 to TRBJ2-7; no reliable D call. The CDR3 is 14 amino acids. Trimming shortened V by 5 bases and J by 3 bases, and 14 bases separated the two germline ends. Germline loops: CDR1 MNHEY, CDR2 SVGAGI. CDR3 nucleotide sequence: TGTGCCAGCAGTCCCGGCGACAATAACTACGAGCAGTACTTC. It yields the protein CASSPGDNNYEQYF.

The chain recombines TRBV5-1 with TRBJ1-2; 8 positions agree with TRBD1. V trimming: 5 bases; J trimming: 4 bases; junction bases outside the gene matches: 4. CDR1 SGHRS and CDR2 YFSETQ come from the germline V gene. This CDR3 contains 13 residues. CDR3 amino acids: CASRPGQAYGYTF. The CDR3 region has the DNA TGCGCCAGCAGACCGGGACAGGCCTATGGCTACACCTTC.

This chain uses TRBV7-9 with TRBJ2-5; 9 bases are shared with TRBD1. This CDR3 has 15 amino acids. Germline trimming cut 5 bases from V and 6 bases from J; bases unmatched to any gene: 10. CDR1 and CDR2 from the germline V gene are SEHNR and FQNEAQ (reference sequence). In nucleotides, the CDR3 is TGTGCCAGCAGCCAGGGGGACAGGGATTGGCAGACCCAGTACTTC. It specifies CASSQGDRDWQTQYF.

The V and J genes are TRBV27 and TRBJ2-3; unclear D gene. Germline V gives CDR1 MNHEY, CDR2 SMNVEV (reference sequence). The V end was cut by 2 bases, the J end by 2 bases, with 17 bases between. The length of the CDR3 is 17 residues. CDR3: CASSLGMGQVLTDTQYF. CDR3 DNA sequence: TGTGCCAGCAGTTTAGGTATGGGCCAGGTCCTCACAGATACGCAGTATTTT.

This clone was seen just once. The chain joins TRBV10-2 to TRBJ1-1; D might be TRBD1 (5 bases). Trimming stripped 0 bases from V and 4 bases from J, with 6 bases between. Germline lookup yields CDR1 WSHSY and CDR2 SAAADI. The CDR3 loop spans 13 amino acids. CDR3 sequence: CASSESGGTEAFF. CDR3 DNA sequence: TGCGCCAGCAGTGAGTCGGGGGGCACTGAAGCTTTCTTT.

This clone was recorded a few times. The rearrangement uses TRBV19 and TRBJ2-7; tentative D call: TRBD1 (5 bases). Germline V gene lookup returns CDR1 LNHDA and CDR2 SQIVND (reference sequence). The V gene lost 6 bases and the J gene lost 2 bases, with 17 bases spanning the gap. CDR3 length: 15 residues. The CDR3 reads CASRSRSGLTYEQYF. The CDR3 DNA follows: TGTGCCAGTAGGTCCCGGTCAGGGCTCACCTACGAGCAGTACTTC.

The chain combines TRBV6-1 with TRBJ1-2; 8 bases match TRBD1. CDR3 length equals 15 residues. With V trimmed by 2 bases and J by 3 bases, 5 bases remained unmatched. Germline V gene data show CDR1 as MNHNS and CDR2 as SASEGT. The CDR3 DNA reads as TGTGCCAGCAGTGAACAAACAGGGGGTTACTATGGCTACACCTTC. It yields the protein CASSEQTGGYYGYTF.

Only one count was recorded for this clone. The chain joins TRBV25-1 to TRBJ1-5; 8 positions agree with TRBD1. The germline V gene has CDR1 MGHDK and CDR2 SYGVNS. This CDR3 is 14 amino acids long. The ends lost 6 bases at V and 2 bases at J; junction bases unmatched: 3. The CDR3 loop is CASSATGGNQPQHF. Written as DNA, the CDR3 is TGTGCCAGCAGCGCGACAGGGGGCAATCAGCCCCAGCATTTT. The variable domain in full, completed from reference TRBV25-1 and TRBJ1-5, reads EADIYQTPRYLVIGTGKKITLECSQTMGHDKMYWYQQDPGMELHLIHYSYGVNSTEKGDLSSESTVSRIRTEHFPLTLESARPSHTSQYLCASSATGGNQPQHFGDGTRLSIL.

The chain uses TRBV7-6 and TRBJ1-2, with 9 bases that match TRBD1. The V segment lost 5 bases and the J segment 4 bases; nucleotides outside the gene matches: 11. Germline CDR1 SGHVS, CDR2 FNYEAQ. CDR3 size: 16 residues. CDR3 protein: CASSPPGTGPSYGYTF. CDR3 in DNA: TGTGCCAGCAGCCCCCCTGGGACAGGGCCTTCCTATGGCTACACCTTC.

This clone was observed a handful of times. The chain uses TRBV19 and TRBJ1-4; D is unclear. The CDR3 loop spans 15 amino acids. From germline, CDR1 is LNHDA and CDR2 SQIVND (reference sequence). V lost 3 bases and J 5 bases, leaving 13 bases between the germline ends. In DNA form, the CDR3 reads TGTGCCAGTAGTATCGCGGGGAGTAGGAATGAAAAACTGTTTTTT. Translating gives CASSIAGSRNEKLFF.

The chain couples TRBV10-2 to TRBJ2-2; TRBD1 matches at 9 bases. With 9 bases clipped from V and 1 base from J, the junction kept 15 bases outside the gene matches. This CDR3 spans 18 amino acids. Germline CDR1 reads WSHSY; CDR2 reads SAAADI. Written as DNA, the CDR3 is TGCGCCAGTCGAAGAATTATACAGGGGGCGCAGAACACCGGGGAGCTGTTTTTT. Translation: CASRRIIQGAQNTGELFF.